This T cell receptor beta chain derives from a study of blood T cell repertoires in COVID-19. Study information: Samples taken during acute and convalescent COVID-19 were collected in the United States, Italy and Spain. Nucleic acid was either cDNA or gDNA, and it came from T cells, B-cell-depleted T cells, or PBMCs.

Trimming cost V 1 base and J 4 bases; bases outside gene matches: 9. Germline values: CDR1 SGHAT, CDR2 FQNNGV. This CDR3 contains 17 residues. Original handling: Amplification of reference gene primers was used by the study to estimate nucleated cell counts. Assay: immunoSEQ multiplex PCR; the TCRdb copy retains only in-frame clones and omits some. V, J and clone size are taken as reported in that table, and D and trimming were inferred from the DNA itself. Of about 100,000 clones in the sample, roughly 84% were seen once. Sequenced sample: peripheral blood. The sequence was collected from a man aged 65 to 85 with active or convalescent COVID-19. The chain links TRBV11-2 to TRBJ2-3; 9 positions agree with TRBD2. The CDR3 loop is CASSLGRGRGGSDTQYF. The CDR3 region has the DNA TGTGCCAGCAGCTTAGGTCGAGGGCGGGGGGGGTCAGATACGCAGTATTTT.